These 25 T cell receptor beta chains were all obtained from the same sample, sequenced in a study of T cells in Graves' hyperthyroidism and ophthalmopathy. Amplification yielded TCR beta CDR3 regions, with RNA transcripts as the source. TCR CDR3 regions were first amplified by RT-PCR with HTBI primers. A single record per CDR3 protein comes from TCRdb applying MiXCR to the multiplex PCR reads. This repertoire shows 550,000 to 800,000 distinct CDR3 sequences, roughly 17% found once; its top ten account for 15% to 18%. Sequencing was performed on blood. Receptors were obtained from a man aged 50-60 years with Graves' hyperthyroidism.

The V call is TRBV30, the J call TRBJ1-2, with 7 bases matching TRBD1. This CDR3 has 14 residues. The germline V gene has CDR1 GTSNPN and CDR2 SVGIG (reference sequence). V was pared by 3 bases and J by 2 bases, with 6 bases of the junction left unmatched. CDR3 DNA: TGTGCCTGGAGGCCCGGGACAGCGAACTATGGCTACACCTTC. The encoded protein is CAWRPGTANYGYTF.

J is TRBJ1-2 and V is TRBV28; a possible D gene is TRBD1 (6 bases). From germline, CDR1 is MDHEN and CDR2 SYDVKM. Trimming took off 6 bases at V and 7 bases at J, with 21 bases between the two ends. The CDR3 runs to 15 residues. CDR3 sequence (DNA): TGTGCCAGCAGAATCACAGGGCCTGGTCGGGCTGGCTACACCTTC. Protein sequence: CASRITGPGRAGYTF.

In this sample, this clonotype turned up a few times. This chain links TRBV28 with TRBJ2-7; D perhaps matches TRBD1 (5 bases). Trimming left V 3 bases short and J 0 bases short, with 12 bases between. Germline V gene lookup returns CDR1 MDHEN and CDR2 SYDVKM. The CDR3 contains 15 residues. DNA of the CDR3: TGTGCCAGCAGTTTGGGGCCTCAGAGCTCCTACGAGCAGTACTTC. It specifies CASSLGPQSSYEQYF. The whole variable domain, filled in from reference TRBV28 and TRBJ2-7, reads DVKVTQSSRYLVKRTGEKVFLECVQDMDHENMFWYRQDPGLGLRLIYFSYDVKMKEKGDIPEGYSVSREKKERFSLILESASTNQTSMYLCASSLGPQSSYEQYFGPGTRLTVT.

This clonotype was counted a few times. This chain uses TRBV27 with TRBJ2-7, with 9 bases lining up with TRBD1. The CDR3 is made up of 15 amino acids. Germline assignment: CDR1 MNHEY and CDR2 SMNVEV (reference sequence). V gave up 7 bases and J gave up 4 bases; unmatched junction bases: 11. CDR3 sequence: CASKKPGQGLYEQYF. The CDR3 region has the DNA TGTGCCAGCAAAAAGCCGGGACAGGGCTTGTACGAGCAGTACTTC.

This clonotype was seen only a few times. The gene calls are TRBV27 and TRBJ2-7; perhaps D is TRBD1 or TRBD2 (5 bases each). CDR3 length equals 14 residues. Trimming stripped 2 bases from V and 3 bases from J, with 11 bases between. Germline CDR1 MNHEY, CDR2 SMNVEV (reference sequence). CDR3 region: CASSLGDGFYEQYF. CDR3 in DNA: TGTGCCAGCAGTTTAGGGGACGGATTCTACGAGCAGTACTTC.

This clonotype was picked up many times. The V gene is TRBV7-8, the J gene TRBJ2-5, with 9 bases that match TRBD2. This CDR3 is 16 amino acids long. V lost 3 bases to trimming and J lost 2 bases; unmatched junction nucleotides: 7. Germline V gives CDR1 SGHVS, CDR2 FQNEAQ. The CDR3 nucleotides read TGTGCCAGCAGCTTTCCCCCTGCGGGAGGGCAAGAGACCCAGTACTTC. Translating it yields CASSFPPAGGQETQYF.

The table lists this clonotype with many counts. CDR3 sequence reads: CASSQDPSAQETQYF. CDR3 nucleotide sequence: TGTGCCAGCAGCCAAGATCCGTCGGCCCAAGAGACCCAGTACTTC. The J gene is TRBJ2-5, the V gene TRBV3-1; D is ambiguous. In germline, CDR1 is LGHDT, CDR2 YNNKEL (reference sequence). The germline V and J ends were trimmed by 0 bases and 1 base, with 9 bases remaining between them. This CDR3 contains 15 residues.

This clonotype was recorded at least ten times. J is TRBJ2-3 and V is TRBV28; 8 bases map to TRBD1. The CDR3 is 15 residues long. With 3 bases clipped from V and 2 bases from J, the junction kept 4 bases outside the gene matches. The V gene's germline CDR1 is MDHEN and CDR2 SYDVKM. The CDR3 spells CASSFLDRATDTQYF. The DNA of the CDR3 is TGTGCCAGCAGTTTCCTGGACAGGGCCACAGATACGCAGTATTTT.

About this clonotype: Germline and junction disagree at one end, which may indicate a read error. J is TRBJ2-7 and V is TRBV5-1, with a tentative D call TRBD2 (6 bases). This CDR3 contains 14 residues. Germline V lookup: CDR1 SGHRS, CDR2 YFSETQ. CDR3 amino acids: CASSRNGPGEEQYF. The CDR3 nucleotides read TGTGCCAGCAGCCGGAACGGGCCGGGGGAGGAGCAGTACTTC.

This clonotype was counted between two and nine times. V gene TRBV24-1 combines with J gene TRBJ2-7, with D perhaps assigned TRBD1 or TRBD2 (5 bases each). Germline V CDR1 and CDR2: KGHDR, SFDVKD. Between the trimmed V and J ends, which lost 9 bases and 0 bases, there was a span of 11 bases. The CDR3 is 13 amino acids. The CDR3 loop reads CATEGPSSYEQYF. The CDR3, as DNA: TGTGCCACCGAGGGGCCCTCCTCCTACGAGCAGTACTTC.

This clonotype appeared a few times. The chain combines TRBV28 with TRBJ2-3, with TRBD1 identical over 7 bases. CDR1 and CDR2 from the germline V gene are MDHEN and SYDVKM. V lost 5 bases to trimming and J lost 5 bases; unmatched junction nucleotides: 4. The CDR3 spans 13 residues. As DNA, the CDR3 is TGTGCCAGCAGTCTGGGACAGCTAGATACGCAGTATTTT. Amino acid sequence: CASSLGQLDTQYF.

This clonotype was found many times. V is TRBV6-1 and J is TRBJ2-7; either TRBD1 or TRBD2 may supply D (5 bases each). CDR3 size: 14 residues. V was clipped by 8 bases and J by 1 base, with 15 bases between them. Germline V lookup: CDR1 MNHNS, CDR2 SASEGT. The CDR3 coding sequence is TGTGCCAGCGGCCCCCGGGGACGGTCCTACGAGCAGTACTTC. Protein product: CASGPRGRSYEQYF.

The CDR3 DNA follows: TGTGCCAGCAGCCACGGTGGGGACGGCTACACCTTC. The encoded protein is CASSHGGDGYTF. The V gene is TRBV12-3 or TRBV12-4, the J gene TRBJ1-2; D is possibly TRBD1 (5 bases). The V end was cut by 6 bases, the J end by 8 bases, with 13 bases between. This CDR3 contains 12 residues.

V usage is TRBV6-5 and J usage is TRBJ2-7, with D possibly TRBD1 on 6 matching bases. Per the germline V gene, CDR1 is MNHEY and CDR2 is SVGAGI. The CDR3 has 15 amino acids. V was shortened by 2 bases and J by 3 bases, with 14 bases between the two germline ends. CDR3 protein: CASSYPERTDYEQYF. The DNA of the CDR3 is TGTGCCAGCAGTTACCCGGAGAGGACAGACTACGAGCAGTACTTC.

This clonotype was detected a few times. The chain recombines TRBV6-2 or TRBV6-3 with TRBJ1-1; D remains ambiguous. This CDR3 spans 12 amino acids. The V gene's germline CDR1 is MNHEY and CDR2 SVGEGT. V was shortened by 8 bases and J by 7 bases, with 14 bases between the two germline ends. As DNA, the CDR3 is TGTGCCAGCCATCACGCCGGGAGTGAAGCTTTCTTT. It yields the protein CASHHAGSEAFF.

This chain joins TRBV11-2 and TRBJ2-3, with 11 bases lining up with TRBD2. CDR3 size: 17 residues. The V gene's germline CDR1 is SGHAT and CDR2 FQNNGV. V trimming: 4 bases; J trimming: 2 bases; junction bases outside the gene matches: 8. The CDR3 loop is CASSSPGTSGPTDTQYF. DNA for the CDR3: TGTGCCAGCAGCTCCCCCGGGACTAGCGGACCCACAGATACGCAGTATTTT.

This clonotype was seen just once. J is TRBJ2-1 and V is TRBV27; TRBD2 agrees at 11 bases. The V and J ends lost 3 bases and 7 bases, in that order; junction bases with no gene match: 11. The germline gives CDR1 MNHEY, CDR2 SMNVEV (reference sequence). The CDR3 totals 17 residues. CDR3 sequence (DNA): TGTGCCAGCAGTTTGTCTTATAGCGGGAGGGCCCAAAATGAGCAGTTCTTC. Translating it yields CASSLSYSGRAQNEQFF.

In its sample, this clonotype was seen many times. This rearrangement joins TRBV12-3 or TRBV12-4 to TRBJ2-7; TRBD1 agrees at 9 bases. This CDR3 spans 15 amino acids. The junction had 6 bases not matched to a gene; V was cut back by 6 bases and J by 0 bases. As DNA, the CDR3 is TGTGCCAGCAGCTTAACAGGGGGCGCCTCCTACGAGCAGTACTTC. Protein: CASSLTGGASYEQYF.

This clonotype was found a few times. The J gene is TRBJ1-5, the V gene TRBV6-1; D not certain. Per germline, CDR1 MNHNS and CDR2 SASEGT. The CDR3 is 12 residues long. Between the trimmed V and J ends, which lost 8 bases and 5 bases, there was a span of 10 bases. This CDR3 reads CASGRVDQPQHF. Written as DNA, the CDR3 is TGTGCCAGCGGGAGAGTTGATCAGCCCCAGCATTTT.

This chain joins TRBV10-3 and TRBJ2-5, with TRBD1 as a possible D gene (5 bases). V dropped 10 bases and J dropped 0 bases, with 15 bases sitting between them. This CDR3 spans 14 amino acids. Germline lookup yields CDR1 ENHRY and CDR2 SYGVKD. The CDR3 DNA follows: TGTGCCACGCCCCAGGGCCCGTACCAAGAGACCCAGTACTTC. Residues: CATPQGPYQETQYF.

There are many counts of this clonotype. The chain uses TRBV12-5 and TRBJ2-1, with TRBD1 matching 8 bases. V shed 7 bases, J shed 4 bases, and the junction held 3 bases outside the gene matches. Germline CDR1 is LGHNT and CDR2 is FRNRAP. The CDR3 length is 13 residues. The CDR3 protein is CASAQGAYNEQFF. CDR3 DNA: TGTGCTAGTGCCCAGGGGGCTTACAATGAGCAGTTCTTC.

There are many counts of this clonotype. The chain links TRBV19 to TRBJ2-3; either TRBD1 or TRBD2 may supply D (5 bases each). Trimming left V 6 bases short and J 3 bases short, with 19 bases between. The germline V gene encodes CDR1 LNHDA and CDR2 SQIVND (reference sequence). This CDR3 is built from 16 residues. The CDR3 bases are TGTGCCAGTAGAGCCTTCAGCGGACAAGGGACAGATACGCAGTATTTT. This sequence encodes CASRAFSGQGTDTQYF.

This clonotype appeared many times. This chain joins TRBV24-1 and TRBJ2-2; 7 positions match TRBD2. The CDR3 covers 16 residues. CDR1 is KGHDR, CDR2 SFDVKD, per germline. V shed 1 base, J shed 6 bases, and the junction held 7 bases outside the gene matches. The CDR3 sequence: CATSDFRSSGPGELFF. For the CDR3, the DNA is TGTGCCACCAGTGATTTTCGCTCTAGCGGACCCGGGGAGCTGTTTTTT.

A note on this clonotype: Since no conserved phenylalanine or tryptophan closes the CDR3, a read error is the likely cause. The V call is TRBV7-2, the J call TRBJ2-2, with 9 bases that match TRBD2. CDR1 is SGHTA, CDR2 FQGNSA, per germline. Germline trimming cut 2 bases from V and 3 bases from J; bases unmatched to any gene: 1. The CDR3 runs to 15 residues. The CDR3 nucleotides are TGTGCCAGCAGCTTAAGACTAGCGGACACCGGGGAGCTGTTTTCT. Its protein product is CASSLRLADTGELFS.

V is TRBV7-6 and J is TRBJ2-2, with D possibly TRBD2 on 6 matching bases. From germline, CDR1 is SGHVS and CDR2 FNYEAQ. V dropped 5 bases and J dropped 0 bases, with 10 bases sitting between them. The CDR3 extends over 15 amino acids. The CDR3 loop is CASSRRGPNTGELFF. The CDR3 region has the DNA TGTGCCAGCAGCCGGCGGGGACCGAACACCGGGGAGCTGTTTTTT.